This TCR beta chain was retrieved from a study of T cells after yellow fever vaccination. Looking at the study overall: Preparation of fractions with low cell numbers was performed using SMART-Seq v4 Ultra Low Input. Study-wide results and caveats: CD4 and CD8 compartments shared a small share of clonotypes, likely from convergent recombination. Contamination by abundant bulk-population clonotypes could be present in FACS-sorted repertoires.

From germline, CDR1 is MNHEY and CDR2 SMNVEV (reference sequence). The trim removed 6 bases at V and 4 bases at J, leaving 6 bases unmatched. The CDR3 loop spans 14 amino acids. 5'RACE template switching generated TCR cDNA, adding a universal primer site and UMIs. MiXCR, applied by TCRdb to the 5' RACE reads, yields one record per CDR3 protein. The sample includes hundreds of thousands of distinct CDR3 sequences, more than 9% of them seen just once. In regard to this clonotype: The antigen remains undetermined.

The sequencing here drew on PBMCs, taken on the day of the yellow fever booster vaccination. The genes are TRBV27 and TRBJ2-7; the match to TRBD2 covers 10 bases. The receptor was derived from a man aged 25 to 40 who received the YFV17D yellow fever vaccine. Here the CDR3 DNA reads TGTGCCAGCAGCTTGGGACTAGCGACATACGAGCAGTACTTC. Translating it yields CASSLGLATYEQYF.